Below, 14 T cell receptor beta chains from the same sample are listed, as sequenced in a study of T cells after yellow fever vaccination. TCRdb fed the 5' RACE reads into MiXCR, producing one record per CDR3 protein. The repertoire holds roughly 170,000 distinct CDR3 sequences, about a tenth seen once, with about a third in the top ten. This sample comprised CD8+ T cells sorted from PBMCs, obtained 45 days after the yellow fever booster vaccination. The receptors stem from a man between 18 and 35 years old who received the YFV17D yellow fever vaccine.

This clonotype was seen a few times. The chain joins TRBV4-1 to TRBJ1-2, with a possible D match to TRBD1 (6 bases). V lost 0 bases, J lost 4 bases, and 18 bases lay in between. The CDR3 is made up of 17 amino acids. Per germline, CDR1 MGHRA and CDR2 YSYEKL. This CDR3 reads CASSQDPFRGSLYGYTF. The CDR3 nucleotides are TGCGCCAGCAGCCAAGACCCGTTCAGGGGATCTCTCTATGGCTACACCTTC.

This clonotype was found many times. The rearrangement links TRBV4-3 to TRBJ2-6; D gene unclear. Trimming left V 1 base short and J 2 bases short, with 3 bases between. The CDR3 totals 14 residues. From germline, CDR1 is LGHNA and CDR2 YSLEER. CDR3 in amino acids: CASSQGAGANVLTF. As DNA, the CDR3 is TGCGCCAGCAGCCAAGGAGCTGGGGCCAACGTCCTGACTTTC.

This clonotype was observed a few times. V and J are TRBV5-1 and TRBJ2-7; TRBD2 matches 7 bases. Germline V gene data show CDR1 as SGHRS and CDR2 as YFSETQ. The junction had 3 bases not matched to a gene; V was cut back by 1 base and J by 5 bases. There are 13 residues in the CDR3. For the CDR3, the DNA is TGCGCCAGCAGCTTGTGGGGAGGGGACGAGCAGTACGTC. Protein: CASSLWGGDEQYV.

This clonotype was detected a few times. CDR3 sequence (DNA): TGTGCCAGCAGCCAAGAAAGGGGGAGCGCGGGAGGGACCGGGGAGCTGTTTTTT. Residues: CASSQERGSAGGTGELFF. The chain couples TRBV4-2 to TRBJ2-2, with TRBD2 identical over 9 bases. The CDR3 is made up of 18 amino acids. Trimming removed 0 bases from V and 5 bases from J; junction bases left unmatched: 10. CDR1 and CDR2 (germline): LGHNA, YNFKEQ.

This clonotype was seen a few times. The chain has TRBV4-1 and TRBJ1-1, with D possibly TRBD1 on 5 matching bases. CDR1 and CDR2 from the germline V gene are MGHRA and YSYEKL. The CDR3 length is 15 residues. V lost 0 bases to trimming and J lost 9 bases, with 17 bases between them. The CDR3 is CASSQDPRVSVQAFF. In DNA form, the CDR3 reads TGCGCCAGCAGCCAAGATCCCAGGGTGAGCGTCCAAGCTTTCTTT.

The table lists this clonotype with a few counts. The CDR3 is CASSLVSDRNNQPQHF. Written as DNA, the CDR3 is TGCGCCAGCAGCTTGGTATCCGACAGAAATAATCAGCCCCAGCATTTT. The V call is TRBV5-1, the J call TRBJ1-5, with a tentative D call TRBD1 (5 bases). CDR1 is SGHRS and CDR2 is YFSETQ in the germline V gene. Trimming took off 0 bases at V and 4 bases at J, with 14 bases between the two ends. The CDR3 runs 16 residues.

The chain is built from TRBV27 and TRBJ2-7; D might be TRBD2 (7 bases). In germline, CDR1 is MNHEY, CDR2 SMNVEV (reference sequence). The CDR3 loop spans 12 amino acids. V lost 6 bases and J 7 bases, leaving 13 bases between the germline ends. The CDR3 DNA sequence: TGTGCCAGCAGGGTAGGGAGGGGGGAGCAGTACTTC. Translating it yields CASRVGRGEQYF.

This clonotype was counted at least ten times. J is TRBJ2-1 and V is TRBV2; 15 nucleotides line up with TRBD2. This CDR3 is 15 amino acids long. The germline gives CDR1 SNHLY, CDR2 FYNNEI. Trimming cost V 6 bases and J 15 bases; bases outside gene matches: 12. CDR3 nucleotides: TGTGCCAGCAGACCTGGGACTAGCGGGGGGAGCAGTCGGTTCTTC. Translated, it gives CASRPGTSGGSSRFF.

This clonotype has a count of ten or more. The J gene is TRBJ1-5, the V gene TRBV25-1; D gene ambiguous. CDR3 length: 16 amino acids. Germline V gene lookup returns CDR1 MGHDK and CDR2 SYGVNS. Trimming left V 2 bases short and J 1 base short, with 12 bases between. DNA for the CDR3: TGTGCCAGCAGTGAAACGAACAGTTGGAGCAATCAGCCCCAGCATTTT. Its protein product is CASSETNSWSNQPQHF.

This clonotype was detected only a few times. V usage is TRBV6-1 and J usage is TRBJ2-2; no firm D call. The CDR3 loop spans 13 amino acids. V was pared by 2 bases and J by 11 bases, with 12 bases between. Germline-derived CDR1 and CDR2 are MNHNS and SASEGT. DNA of the CDR3: TGTGCCAGCAGTGAATATGGGCGGAAAGAGCTGTTTTTT. Its protein is CASSEYGRKELFF.

The chain has TRBV29-1 and TRBJ2-5; D might be TRBD1 or TRBD2, each matching 6 bases. The CDR3 is 12 residues long. From germline, CDR1 is SQVTM and CDR2 ANQGSEA. V was pared by 4 bases and J by 4 bases, with 10 bases between. In nucleotides, the CDR3 is TGCAGCGTTGTTGAGGGGGGAGAGACCCAGTACTTC. Translating it yields CSVVEGGETQYF.

The rearrangement joins TRBV4-3 to TRBJ2-3; no clear D gene. This CDR3 contains 17 residues. V lost 0 bases to trimming and J lost 2 bases, with 15 bases between them. Germline V lookup: CDR1 LGHNA, CDR2 YSLEER. Written as DNA, the CDR3 is TGCGCCAGCAGCCAAGATCGTTCTGGCGGTAACACAGATACGCAGTATTTT. Translated, it gives CASSQDRSGGNTDTQYF.

The J gene is TRBJ2-5, the V gene TRBV6-2 or TRBV6-3, with D perhaps matching TRBD2 (6 bases). V was shortened by 7 bases and J by 3 bases, with 9 bases between the two germline ends. CDR3 length equals 12 residues. From germline, CDR1 is MNHEY and CDR2 SVGEGT. CDR3 DNA: TGTGCCAGCACCGGGGGTAAAGAGACCCAGTACTTC. Protein sequence: CASTGGKETQYF.

CDR3 DNA: TGTGCCAGCAGCGTAGACCAGGGGGGATACGAGCAGTACTTC. This translates into CASSVDQGGYEQYF. This chain uses TRBV9 with TRBJ2-7, with a weak D call TRBD1 (7 bases). Trimming pared 0 bases from V and 4 bases from J, leaving 11 bases between. Looked up from germline, CDR1 is SGDLS and CDR2 is YYNGEE. CDR3 length: 14 amino acids.